The 20 T cell receptor beta chains given below trace back to one sample, sequenced in a study of cytomegalovirus exposure and HLA in healthy donors. Repertoires were generated with immunoSEQ multiplex PCR, while TCRdb's copy carries only in-frame clones and drops some. Here the sample spans approximately 60,000 clones, 95% being singletons. Sequences were obtained from PBMCs. These receptors were obtained from a woman younger than 35 in good health and CMV-seropositive.

The genes are TRBV5-4 and TRBJ2-2; no reliable D call. The CDR3 contains 16 residues. Trimming took off 4 bases at V and 0 bases at J, with 13 bases between the two ends. Germline assignment: CDR1 SGHNT and CDR2 YYREEE (reference sequence). The CDR3 nucleotides read TGTGCCAGCAGCCCGGTGGGCCTCGCGAACACCGGGGAGCTGTTTTTT. Amino acids: CASSPVGLANTGELFF.

The V call is TRBV30, the J call TRBJ1-5, with D possibly TRBD1 on 5 matching bases. This CDR3 contains 14 residues. V was clipped by 5 bases and J by 0 bases, with 11 bases between them. Germline-derived CDR1 and CDR2 are GTSNPN and SVGIG (reference sequence). CDR3: CAWGTGFSNQPQHF. The CDR3 nucleotides read TGTGCCTGGGGGACTGGTTTTAGCAATCAGCCCCAGCATTTT.

The chain joins TRBV5-6 to TRBJ1-1; tentatively, D is TRBD1 (5 bases). CDR1 is SGHDT, CDR2 YYEEEE, per germline. The V end was cut by 4 bases, the J end by 2 bases, with 18 bases between. CDR3 length equals 16 residues. CDR3 amino acids: CASSPIPGTVNTEAFF. In DNA form, the CDR3 reads TGTGCCAGCAGCCCAATCCCAGGGACTGTTAACACTGAAGCTTTCTTT.

V gene TRBV5-6 combines with J gene TRBJ1-3; D unclear. Trimming took 5 bases from V and 0 from J, leaving 6 bases between them. The CDR3 has 13 residues. Germline CDR1 is SGHDT and CDR2 is YYEEEE. CDR3 residues: CASRAVSGNTIYF. The DNA for the CDR3 is TGTGCCAGCAGGGCCGTCTCTGGAAACACCATATATTTT.

This chain joins TRBV19 and TRBJ2-1; 7 bases map to TRBD2. The germline CDR1 and CDR2 sequences are LNHDA and SQIVND (reference sequence). Trimming took 8 bases from V and 5 from J; bases not matched to a gene: 9. This CDR3 has 14 amino acids. CDR3 in amino acids: CASGRGVVHNEQFF. CDR3 nucleotide sequence: TGTGCCAGTGGCCGGGGGGTTGTCCACAATGAGCAGTTCTTC.

This clone was found a few times. The chain links TRBV4-1 to TRBJ2-5; tentatively, D is TRBD2 (6 bases). The CDR3 sequence is 15 residues long. V was trimmed by 4 bases and J by 4 bases, leaving 16 bases between them. Germline lookup yields CDR1 MGHRA and CDR2 YSYEKL. The CDR3 DNA is TGCGCCAGCAGCCTCGCTCTGGGGGACTTAGAGACCCAGTACTTC. It encodes CASSLALGDLETQYF.

The rearrangement joins TRBV9 to TRBJ2-1; 9 nucleotides align to TRBD1. Germline V lookup: CDR1 SGDLS, CDR2 YYNGEE. This CDR3 region has 15 residues. Losses at the gene ends were 3 bases for V and 7 bases for J; bases not matched to a gene: 8. In DNA form, the CDR3 reads TGTGCCAGCAGCGGGGGACAGGGAACAAGGAATGAGCAGTTCTTC. Protein product: CASSGGQGTRNEQFF.

This clone appeared a single time. The chain carries TRBV28 and TRBJ2-7; TRBD2 matches 9 bases. V lost 3 bases and J lost 2; bases outside the gene matches: 5. Per germline, CDR1 MDHEN and CDR2 SYDVKM. The CDR3 consists of 15 residues. CDR3 sequence reads: CASSFPAGGPYEQYF. CDR3 in DNA: TGTGCCAGCAGTTTCCCAGCGGGAGGCCCCTACGAGCAGTACTTC.

The chain couples TRBV2 to TRBJ1-1, with D tentatively TRBD1 (6 bases). Germline CDR1 is SNHLY and CDR2 is FYNNEI. This CDR3 is built from 13 residues. Trimming shortened V by 4 bases and J by 5 bases, and 11 bases separated the two germline ends. The CDR3 bases are TGTGCCAGCAGTGCAGGGGCTTTAACTGAAGCTTTCTTT. Translation: CASSAGALTEAFF.

This chain connects TRBV5-1 to TRBJ2-3; 8 bases agree with TRBD1. Germline V gene lookup returns CDR1 SGHRS and CDR2 YFSETQ. Trimming removed 6 bases from V and 1 base from J; junction bases left unmatched: 4. This CDR3 comprises 14 residues. This CDR3 reads CASTVTGGTDTQYF. DNA of the CDR3: TGCGCCAGCACGGTGACAGGGGGCACAGATACGCAGTATTTT.

The CDR3 is CASSVDKGSSPLHF. CDR3 in DNA: TGTGCCAGCAGCGTAGATAAAGGGAGTTCACCCCTCCACTTT. V usage is TRBV9 and J usage is TRBJ1-6, with unresolved D. V lost 0 bases, J lost 9 bases, and 10 bases lay in between. CDR3 size: 14 residues. Germline CDR1 and CDR2: SGDLS and YYNGEE.

The gene calls are TRBV28 and TRBJ2-7; 10 bases agree with TRBD2. V trimming: 6 bases; J trimming: 3 bases; junction bases outside the gene matches: 2. CDR1 and CDR2 (germline): MDHEN, SYDVKM. The CDR3 runs 13 residues. CDR3 bases: TGTGCCAGCAGAACTAGCGGGGACTACGAGCAGTACTTC. It yields the protein CASRTSGDYEQYF.

The chain carries TRBV19 and TRBJ2-3; tentatively, D is TRBD2 (6 bases). Germline V CDR1 and CDR2: LNHDA, SQIVND (reference sequence). With 7 bases removed from V and 4 bases from J, the gap between germline ends came to 6 bases. This CDR3 contains 11 residues. CDR3 region: CASIAADTQYF. Here the CDR3 DNA reads TGTGCCAGTATAGCGGCAGATACGCAGTATTTT.

The V gene is TRBV2, the J gene TRBJ2-2, with 7 bases matching TRBD1. The CDR3 is 14 amino acids. CDR1 is SNHLY, CDR2 FYNNEI, per germline. Trimming cost V 10 bases and J 1 base; bases outside gene matches: 6. The CDR3 nucleotides read TGTGCCACCCGGACAGGTCAGAACACCGGGGAGCTGTTTTTT. Amino acid sequence: CATRTGQNTGELFF.

Remarks on this clone: At one end, the junction sequence differs from germline, possibly due to a read error. This chain connects TRBV5-1 to TRBJ1-4; D may be TRBD1 (5 bases). The CDR3 loop spans 14 amino acids. The V gene's germline CDR1 is SGHRS and CDR2 YFSETQ. The CDR3, as DNA: TGCGCCAGCAGCTTGCAACCGGGGGACCTGTTATGGATTTTT. The encoded protein is CASSLQPGDLLWIF.

This clone appeared once. This chain uses TRBV9 with TRBJ1-6, with 9 nucleotides matching TRBD1. J lost 7 bases, V lost 6 bases, and 5 bases had no gene match. This CDR3 comprises 14 residues. The germline CDR1 and CDR2 sequences are SGDLS and YYNGEE. CDR3 amino acids: CASTKGQGNSPLHF. The CDR3 DNA sequence: TGTGCCAGCACCAAGGGACAGGGAAATTCACCCCTCCACTTT.

The V call is TRBV5-1, the J call TRBJ1-2; no clear D. Deletions cut 5 bases from V and 3 bases from J, with 11 bases between. Looked up from germline, CDR1 is SGHRS and CDR2 is YFSETQ. The CDR3 has 13 residues. CDR3 bases: TGCGCCAGCAGTAACGAGGTGGACTATGGCTACACCTTC. It codes for CASSNEVDYGYTF. The full variable domain, in which reference TRBV5-1 and TRBJ1-2 provide the parts outside the CDR3, is KAGVTQTPRYLIKTRGQQVTLSCSPISGHRSVSWYQQTPGQGLQFLFEYFSETQRNKGNFPGRFSGRQFSNSRSEMNVSTLELGDSALYLCASSNEVDYGYTFGSGTRLTVV.

V usage is TRBV14 and J usage is TRBJ2-3; possibly TRBD1 for D (6 bases). Germline assignment: CDR1 SGHDN and CDR2 FVKESK. Deletions cut 2 bases from V and 4 bases from J, with 10 bases between. The CDR3 is 14 residues long. CDR3 DNA sequence: TGTGCCAGCAGCCAACAGGGGATCCCAGATACGCAGTATTTT. It translates to CASSQQGIPDTQYF.

The chain carries TRBV10-2 and TRBJ2-2; D remains ambiguous. The V end lost 5 bases, the J end lost 4 bases, and 8 bases lay between the germline ends. The CDR3 contains 13 residues. Per germline, CDR1 WSHSY and CDR2 SAAADI. The CDR3 sequence: CASSTYSTGELFF. Written as DNA, the CDR3 is TGCGCCAGCAGTACTTATTCCACCGGGGAGCTGTTTTTT.

CDR3 amino acids: CASSLAGQGAPVREETQYF. The CDR3 nucleotides are TGTGCCAGCAGCTTGGCCGGACAGGGGGCGCCCGTTAGAGAAGAGACCCAGTACTTC. This chain links TRBV5-4 with TRBJ2-5, with 11 bases aligning to TRBD1. The CDR3 consists of 19 residues. Trimming removed 0 bases from V and 3 bases from J; junction bases left unmatched: 13. CDR1 SGHNT and CDR2 YYREEE come from the germline V gene (reference sequence).